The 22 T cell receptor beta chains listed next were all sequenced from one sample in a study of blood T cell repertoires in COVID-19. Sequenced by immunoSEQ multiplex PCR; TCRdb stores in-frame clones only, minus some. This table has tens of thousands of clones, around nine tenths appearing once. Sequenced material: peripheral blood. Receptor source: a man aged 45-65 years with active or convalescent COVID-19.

CDR3 nucleotides: TGTGCCAGCAGTCCCCGAGGGTCTGGGGCCAACGTCCTGACTTTC. It specifies CASSPRGSGANVLTF. The V gene is TRBV28, the J gene TRBJ2-6, with a tentative D call TRBD2 (5 bases). This CDR3 has 15 amino acids. Between the trimmed V and J ends, which lost 5 bases and 1 base, there was a span of 9 bases. The germline V gene encodes CDR1 MDHEN and CDR2 SYDVKM.

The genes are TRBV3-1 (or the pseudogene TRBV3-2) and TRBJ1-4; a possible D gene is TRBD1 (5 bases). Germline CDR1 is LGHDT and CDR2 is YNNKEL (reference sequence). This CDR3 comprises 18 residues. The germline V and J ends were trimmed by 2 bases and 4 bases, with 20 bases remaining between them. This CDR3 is CASSQPMGGVTNNEKLFF. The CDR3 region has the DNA TGTGCCAGCAGCCAACCAATGGGGGGGGTAACTAATAATGAAAAACTGTTTTTT.

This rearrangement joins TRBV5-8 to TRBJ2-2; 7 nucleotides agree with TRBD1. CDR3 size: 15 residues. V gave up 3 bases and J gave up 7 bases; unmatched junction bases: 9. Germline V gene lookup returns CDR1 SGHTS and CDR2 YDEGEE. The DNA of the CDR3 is TGTGCCAGCAGCTCCCTGAGGGGGCGCATCGGGGAGCTGTTTTTT. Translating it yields CASSSLRGRIGELFF.

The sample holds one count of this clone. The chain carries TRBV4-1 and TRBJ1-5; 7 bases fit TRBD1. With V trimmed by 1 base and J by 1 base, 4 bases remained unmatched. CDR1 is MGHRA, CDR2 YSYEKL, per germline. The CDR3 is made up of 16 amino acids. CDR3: CASSQAQGTSNQPQHF. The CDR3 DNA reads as TGCGCCAGCAGCCAAGCACAGGGGACCAGCAATCAGCCCCAGCATTTT.

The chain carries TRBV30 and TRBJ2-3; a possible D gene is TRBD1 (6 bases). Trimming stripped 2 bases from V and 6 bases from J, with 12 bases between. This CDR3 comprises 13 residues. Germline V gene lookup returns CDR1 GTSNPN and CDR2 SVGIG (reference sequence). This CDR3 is CAWSQAGADTQYF. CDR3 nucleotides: TGTGCCTGGAGTCAGGCAGGGGCGGATACGCAGTATTTT.

The CDR3 DNA is TGTGCCAGCAGCCCCACACCGGGTTCCTACAATGAGCAGTTCTTC. Translation: CASSPTPGSYNEQFF. The chain links TRBV7-9 to TRBJ2-1; D gene unclear. The CDR3 length is 15 residues. Germline CDR1 SEHNR, CDR2 FQNEAQ (reference sequence). Trimming removed 5 bases from V and 1 base from J, with 12 bases in between.

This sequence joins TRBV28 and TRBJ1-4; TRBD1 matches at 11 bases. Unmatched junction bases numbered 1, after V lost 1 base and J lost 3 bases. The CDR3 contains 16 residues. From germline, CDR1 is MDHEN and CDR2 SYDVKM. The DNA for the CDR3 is TGTGCCAGCAGTTTATCGGGACAGGGGGCTAATGAAAAACTGTTTTTT. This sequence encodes CASSLSGQGANEKLFF.

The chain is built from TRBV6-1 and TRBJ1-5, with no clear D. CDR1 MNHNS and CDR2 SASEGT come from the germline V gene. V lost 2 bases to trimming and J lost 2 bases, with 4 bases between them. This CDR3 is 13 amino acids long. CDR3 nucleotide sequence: TGTGCCAGCAGTGAACTAGGCAATCAGCCCCAGCATTTT. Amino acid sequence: CASSELGNQPQHF.

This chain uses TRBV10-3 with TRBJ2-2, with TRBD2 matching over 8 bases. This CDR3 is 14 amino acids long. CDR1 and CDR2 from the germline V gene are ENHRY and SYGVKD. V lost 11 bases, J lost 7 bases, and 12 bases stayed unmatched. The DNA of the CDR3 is TGTGCCTTAACCCCGGGAGGGGTTGGCGGGGAGCTGTTTTTT. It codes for CALTPGGVGGELFF.

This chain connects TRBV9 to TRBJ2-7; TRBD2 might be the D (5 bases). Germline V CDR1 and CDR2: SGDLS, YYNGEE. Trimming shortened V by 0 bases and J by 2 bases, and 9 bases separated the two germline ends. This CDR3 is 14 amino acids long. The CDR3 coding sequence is TGTGCCAGCAGCGTAGAGGACGGGGCCTACGAGCAGTACGTC. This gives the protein CASSVEDGAYEQYV.

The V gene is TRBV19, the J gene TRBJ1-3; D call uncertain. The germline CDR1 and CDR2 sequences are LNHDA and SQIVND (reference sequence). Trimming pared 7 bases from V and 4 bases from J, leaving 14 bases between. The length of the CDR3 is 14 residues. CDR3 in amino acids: CASKPGTGGNTIYF. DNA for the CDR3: TGTGCCAGTAAACCGGGAACCGGAGGAAACACCATATATTTT. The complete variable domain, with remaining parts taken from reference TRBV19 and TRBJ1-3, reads DGGITQSPKYLFRKEGQNVTLSCEQNLNHDAMYWYRQDPGQGLRLIYYSQIVNDFQKGDIAEGYSVSREKKESFPLTVTSAQKNPTAFYLCASKPGTGGNTIYFGEGSWLTVV.

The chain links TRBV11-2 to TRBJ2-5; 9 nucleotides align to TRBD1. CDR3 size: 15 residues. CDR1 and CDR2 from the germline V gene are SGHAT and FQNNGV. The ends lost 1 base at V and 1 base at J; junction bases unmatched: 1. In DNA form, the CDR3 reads TGTGCCAGCAGCTTAGGACAGGGGGTCCAAGAGACCCAGTACTTC. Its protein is CASSLGQGVQETQYF.

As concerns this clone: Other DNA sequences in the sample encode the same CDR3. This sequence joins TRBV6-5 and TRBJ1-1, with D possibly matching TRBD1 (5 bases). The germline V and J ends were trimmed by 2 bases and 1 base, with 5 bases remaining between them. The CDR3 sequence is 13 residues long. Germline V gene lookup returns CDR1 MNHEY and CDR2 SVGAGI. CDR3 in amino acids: CASSYRGNTEAFF. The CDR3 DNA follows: TGTGCCAGCAGTTACAGGGGGAACACTGAAGCTTTCTTT.

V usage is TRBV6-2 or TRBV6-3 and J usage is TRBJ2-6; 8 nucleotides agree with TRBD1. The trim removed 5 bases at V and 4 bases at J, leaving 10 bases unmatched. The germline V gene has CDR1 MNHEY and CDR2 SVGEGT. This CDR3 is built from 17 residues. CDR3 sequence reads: CASSTGTGLAGANVLTF. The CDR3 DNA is TGTGCCAGCAGTACCGGGACAGGTCTTGCGGGGGCCAACGTCCTGACTTTC.

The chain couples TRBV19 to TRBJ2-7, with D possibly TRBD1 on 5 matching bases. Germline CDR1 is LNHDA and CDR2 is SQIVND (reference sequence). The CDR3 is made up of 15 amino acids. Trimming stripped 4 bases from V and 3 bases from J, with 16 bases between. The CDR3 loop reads CASSTSLDSRYEQYF. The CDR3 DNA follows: TGTGCCAGTAGTACAAGCCTCGACAGTCGCTACGAGCAGTACTTC.

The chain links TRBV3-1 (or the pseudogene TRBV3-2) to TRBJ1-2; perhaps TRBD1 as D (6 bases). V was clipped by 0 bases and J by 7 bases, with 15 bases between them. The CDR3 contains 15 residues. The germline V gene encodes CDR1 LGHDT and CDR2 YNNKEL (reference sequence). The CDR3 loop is CASSQDGAGARGYTF. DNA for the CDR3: TGTGCCAGCAGCCAAGATGGCGCAGGGGCGCGTGGCTACACCTTC.

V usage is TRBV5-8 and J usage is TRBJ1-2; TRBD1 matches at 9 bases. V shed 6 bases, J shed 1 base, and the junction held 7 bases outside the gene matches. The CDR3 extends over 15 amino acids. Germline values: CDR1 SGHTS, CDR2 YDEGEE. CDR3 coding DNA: TGTGCCAGCAACCCCGGGACAGGGATTAACTATGGCTACACCTTC. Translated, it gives CASNPGTGINYGYTF.

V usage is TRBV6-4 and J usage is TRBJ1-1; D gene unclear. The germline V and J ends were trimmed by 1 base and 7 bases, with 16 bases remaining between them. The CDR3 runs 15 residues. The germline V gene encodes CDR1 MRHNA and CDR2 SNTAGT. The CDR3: CASSDLEGPRGEAFF. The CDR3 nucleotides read TGTGCCAGCAGTGACTTAGAGGGCCCAAGAGGTGAAGCTTTCTTT.

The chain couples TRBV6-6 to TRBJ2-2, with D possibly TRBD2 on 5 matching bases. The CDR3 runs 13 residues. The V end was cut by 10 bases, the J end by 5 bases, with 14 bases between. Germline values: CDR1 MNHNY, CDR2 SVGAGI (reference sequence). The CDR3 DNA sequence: TGTGCCACCAAAGGACTTGGGACCGGGGAGCTGTTTTTT. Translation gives CATKGLGTGELFF.

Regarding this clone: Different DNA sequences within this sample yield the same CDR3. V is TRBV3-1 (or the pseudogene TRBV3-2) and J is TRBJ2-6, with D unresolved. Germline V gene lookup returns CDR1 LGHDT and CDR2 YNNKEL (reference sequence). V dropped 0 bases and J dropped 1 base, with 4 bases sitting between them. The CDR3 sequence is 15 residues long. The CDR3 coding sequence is TGTGCCAGCAGCCAAGATCTATCTGGGGCCAACGTCCTGACTTTC. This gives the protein CASSQDLSGANVLTF.

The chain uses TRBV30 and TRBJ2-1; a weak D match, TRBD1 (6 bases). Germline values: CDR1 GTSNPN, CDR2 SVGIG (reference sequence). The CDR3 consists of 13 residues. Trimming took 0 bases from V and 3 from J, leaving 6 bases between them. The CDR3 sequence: CAWSVGHYNEQFF. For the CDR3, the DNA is TGTGCCTGGAGTGTGGGACACTACAATGAGCAGTTCTTC.

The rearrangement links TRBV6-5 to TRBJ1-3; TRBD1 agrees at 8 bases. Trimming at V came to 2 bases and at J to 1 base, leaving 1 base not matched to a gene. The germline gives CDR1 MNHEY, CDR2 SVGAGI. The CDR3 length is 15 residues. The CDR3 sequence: CASSYGQGSGNTIYF. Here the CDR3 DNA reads TGTGCCAGCAGTTACGGACAGGGATCTGGAAACACCATATATTTT.